The rows below give T cell receptor beta chains drawn from one sample of a study of T cell repertoires and HLA-DP antigens. What these receptors recognize is not known. TCRdb keeps only in-frame clones here, not all; method: immunoSEQ multiplex PCR. The table records around 90,000 clones, about 89% of them present only once. The source material was CD4+ T cells from PBMCs. The receptors here all came from a man aged 45 to 65 in good health and CMV-seronegative. The conserved cysteine and the conserved F or W are not part of the CDR3 here. D genes are given only for firm matches.

D	V	CDR3
TRBD2	TRBV29-1	SVVSRLAGDEQF
TRBD2	TRBV7-2	ASSLDFASGVDNEQF
.	TRBV7-9	ASSLTDLSEF
TRBD1	TRBV6-1	ASSVAGTGDYEQY
.	TRBV6-4	ASSEGIGRWEQF
TRBD2	TRBV5-1	ASSLGSGGSGANVLT
.	TRBV7-8	ASSLDRLPGETQY
TRBD1	TRBV30	AWRTSPGQGNQPQH
.	TRBV10-1	ASSESYSETQY
TRBD2	TRBV5-1	ASSFRPAGGPNTGELF
TRBD2	TRBV2	ASKGTSGGWNEQF
TRBD2	TRBV30	AWALGSGGAGPTQY
.	TRBV6-5	ASSTTGLDEKLF
.	TRBV7-2	ASSPSWLGPGTEAF
TRBD2	TRBV10-3	AISRGLAGVPYEQY
.	TRBV4-1	ASSQDGTIQETQY
.	TRBV7-9	ASSLVGDPKVAQY
TRBD2	TRBV5-1	ASYPGVAGNEQF
TRBD1	TRBV6-6	ASSYDRGREKLF
TRBD1	TRBV27	ASSPRQGSGYT
TRBD1	TRBV7-9	ASSPGGGYGYT
.	TRBV6-5	ASVGVSDGSYEQY
.	TRBV5-5	ASSPRTGVTEAF
TRBD1	TRBV18	ASSRDRDTGELF
TRBD2	TRBV5-4	ASSRGGEPNTGELF
TRBD1	TRBV18	ASSPLRGQGDYGYT
TRBD1	TRBV9	ASSVEGTGKEPQH
TRBD2	TRBV15	ATSRERPGLAGHNEQF
.	TRBV6-5	ASTRRGVAYEQY
.	TRBV2	ASRDGGTKQF
.	TRBV29-1	SVGEMNTEAF
.	TRBV2	ASSVGGNQPQH
.	TRBV27	ASTPIGTGYYEQY
.	TRBV28	ASSTRPTGRETQY
.	TRBV20-1	SATLRGELF
TRBD1	TRBV7-2	ASSFAGTASNEQF
TRBD1	TRBV19	ASSAPGQGAYEQY
TRBD1	TRBV7-9	ASSFYRDRGDEQY
.	TRBV14	ASSPDWVKDNEQF
.	TRBV7-9	ASSDQVTDTQY
TRBD1	TRBV10-3	AISGRDRGPNEQF
TRBD1	TRBV28	ASSEGTGQETQY
.	TRBV7-6	ASSLVRQSEQY
.	TRBV14	ASSHISYEQY
TRBD1	TRBV6-5	ASSSTGDREQY
.	TRBV28	ASNTLGDSPLH
TRBD1	TRBV6-5	ASISDRAVTEAF
.	TRBV5-1	ASSYWGRTEQETQY
.	TRBV7-9	ASSLEGVRGNEQF
.	TRBV16	ASSTTGPQH
TRBD2	TRBV28	ASRPSGLAATGADTQY